A selection of T cell receptor beta chains follows, all from one sample in a study of T cell repertoires in cytomegalovirus infection. For these TCRs, the target antigens are not known. TCRdb re-called the reads through MiXCR, storing one row per CDR3 protein. The sample lists tens of thousands of distinct CDR3 sequences; 20% to 25% were seen once. Material: PBMCs, sequenced either directly or after in vitro stimulation (not recorded which). The receptors come from a human donor in good health (CMV status not recorded). Some clones in this sample may be carry-over from other donors' samples. Each CDR3 is given without its conserved first and last residue.

CDR3: SAYPFIAGGNEQF
V: TRBV20-1
J: TRBJ2-1

CDR3: ASSFVGGGPNTDTQY
V: TRBV28
J: TRBJ2-3

CDR3: ASSPNMGNTIY
V: TRBV7-8
J: TRBJ1-3

CDR3: ASSFAYNQPQH
V: TRBV7-2
J: TRBJ1-5

CDR3: ASSFGTGTRETQY
V: TRBV11-2
J: TRBJ2-5

CDR3: SAREIGTSLNEQF
V: TRBV20-1
J: TRBJ2-1

CDR3: ASRGQGDNEQF
V: TRBV6-2/TRBV6-3
J: TRBJ2-1

CDR3: ASSPPGGRTQETQY
V: TRBV7-2
J: TRBJ2-5

CDR3: ASSVGPGGAEQY
V: TRBV9
J: TRBJ2-7

CDR3: ASSFRPSYEQY
V: TRBV7-9
J: TRBJ2-7

CDR3: ATSRGRQPQH
V: TRBV15
J: TRBJ1-5

CDR3: ASSPSGRGDTQY
V: TRBV2
J: TRBJ2-3

CDR3: ASSWDYYEQY
V: TRBV6-2/TRBV6-3
J: TRBJ2-7

CDR3: ASSPDRDQETQY
V: TRBV2
J: TRBJ2-5

CDR3: ASSDAAYEQY
V: TRBV5-6
J: TRBJ2-7

CDR3: ASSLVAGGADTQY
V: TRBV7-2
J: TRBJ2-3

CDR3: ASSFPGAGANVLT
V: TRBV27
J: TRBJ2-6

CDR3: ASSSTPLANQETQY
V: TRBV7-8
J: TRBJ2-5

CDR3: ASSHGTSGGEQY
V: TRBV3-1
J: TRBJ2-7

CDR3: ASSQVSGSSPLH
V: TRBV4-3
J: TRBJ1-6

CDR3: ASSPGTPGLQGEQF
V: TRBV5-4
J: TRBJ2-1

CDR3: ASSRTGRSTDTQY
V: TRBV12-3/TRBV12-4
J: TRBJ2-3

CDR3: ASSPDSFPYNEQF
V: TRBV7-2
J: TRBJ2-1

CDR3: ASSEPHYRGGTGELF
V: TRBV3-1
J: TRBJ2-2

CDR3: SAKSGWNIQY
V: TRBV20-1
J: TRBJ2-4

CDR3: ASSQDRLRGGHTGELF
V: TRBV4-2
J: TRBJ2-2

CDR3: ASSSRGGQSYEAF
V: TRBV5-5
J: TRBJ1-1